The sequence of this TCR beta chain was determined in a study of cytomegalovirus exposure and HLA in healthy donors. The donors were members of the validation cohort comprising approximately 120 subjects, separate from the approximately 710-subject first cohort. The CDR3 sequence is 16 residues long. In germline, CDR1 is SEHNR, CDR2 FQNEAQ (reference sequence). Unmatched junction bases numbered 8, after V lost 3 bases and J lost 6 bases. Study observations and caveats: As confirmed in vitro, three CMV-associated chains were specific for CMV antigens.

Comment on this clone: Antigen unknown.

Profiled with immunoSEQ multiplex PCR; TCRdb holds only in-frame clones, not every one. In the table there are over 75,000 clones, under 95% of which are singletons. Sequencing input: PBMCs. The rearrangement uses TRBV7-9 and TRBJ1-5; 10 nucleotides line up with TRBD1. This TCR was sampled from a man aged 25-45 years in good health and CMV-seronegative. CDR3 in DNA: TGTGCCAGCAGCTTTGCGGGGGGACAGGGGCCTCAGCCCCAGCATTTT. It yields the protein CASSFAGGQGPQPQHF.